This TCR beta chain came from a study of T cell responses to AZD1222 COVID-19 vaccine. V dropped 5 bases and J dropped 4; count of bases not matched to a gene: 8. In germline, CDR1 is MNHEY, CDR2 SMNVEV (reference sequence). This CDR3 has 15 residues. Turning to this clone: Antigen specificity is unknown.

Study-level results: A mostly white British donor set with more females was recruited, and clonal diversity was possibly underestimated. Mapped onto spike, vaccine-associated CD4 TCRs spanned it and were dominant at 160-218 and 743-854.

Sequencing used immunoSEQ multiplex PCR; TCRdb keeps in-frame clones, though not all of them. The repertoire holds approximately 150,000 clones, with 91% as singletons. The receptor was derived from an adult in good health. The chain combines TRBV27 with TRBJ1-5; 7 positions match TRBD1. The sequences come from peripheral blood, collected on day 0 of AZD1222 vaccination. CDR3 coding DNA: TGTGCCAGCAGTCTCACAGGGGTGGGTAATCAGCCCCAGCATTTT. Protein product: CASSLTGVGNQPQHF.